Listed here is a single TCR beta chain. Its antigen is unidentified. Assay used: immunoSEQ multiplex PCR; TCRdb lists only in-frame clones, some missing. The sample lists roughly 100,000 clones, more than 90% occurring once. Selected pancreatic ductal adenocarcinoma patients had undergone surgery without neoadjuvant therapy. Germline CDR1 is SGHRS and CDR2 is YFSETQ. The ends were cut back, 4 bases at V and 4 bases at J, with 17 bases in the middle. This CDR3 is 15 amino acids long. This entry belongs to a study of T cells in pancreatic ductal adenocarcinoma. Findings and caveats of the study: Blood clonality (roughly 0.07) did not differ significantly from tumor (about 0.12).

This chain connects TRBV5-1 to TRBJ1-2, with a weak D call TRBD1 (6 bases). The specimen sequenced was PBMCs. The sequence derives from a human donor with pancreatic ductal adenocarcinoma. The CDR3 protein is CASSTGTPDLYGYTF. The CDR3 region has the DNA TGCGCCAGCAGCACCGGGACACCCGACCTCTATGGCTACACCTTC.